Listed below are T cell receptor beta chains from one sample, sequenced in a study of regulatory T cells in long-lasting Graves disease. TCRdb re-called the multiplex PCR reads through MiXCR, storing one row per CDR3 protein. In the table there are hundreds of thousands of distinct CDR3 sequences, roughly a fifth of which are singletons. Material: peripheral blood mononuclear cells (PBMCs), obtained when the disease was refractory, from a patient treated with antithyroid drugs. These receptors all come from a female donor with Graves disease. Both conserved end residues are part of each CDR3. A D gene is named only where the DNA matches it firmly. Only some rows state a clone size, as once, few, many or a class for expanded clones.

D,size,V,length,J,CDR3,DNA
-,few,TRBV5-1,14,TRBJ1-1,CASRTVGGDTEAFF,TGCGCCAGCAGGACAGTGGGCGGGGACACTGAAGCTTTCTTT
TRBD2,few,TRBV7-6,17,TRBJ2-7,CASSNGLAGARAYEQYF,TGTGCCAGCAGTAATGGACTAGCGGGAGCCCGGGCCTACGAGCAGTACTTC
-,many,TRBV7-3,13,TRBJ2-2,CASSPAGTGELFF,TGTGCCAGCAGCCCCGCGGGCACCGGGGAGCTGTTTTTT
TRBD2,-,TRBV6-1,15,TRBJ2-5,CASSSTSGIPETQYF,TGTGCCAGCAGCTCCACTAGCGGGATTCCAGAGACCCAGTACTTC
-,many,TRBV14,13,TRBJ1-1,CASSQGIRSEAFF,TGTGCCAGCAGCCAAGGAATACGGTCTGAAGCTTTCTTT
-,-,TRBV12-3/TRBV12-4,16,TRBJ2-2,CASSPGAGSRTGELFF,TGTGCCAGCAGTCCCGGGGCAGGGAGTCGCACCGGGGAGCTGTTTTTT
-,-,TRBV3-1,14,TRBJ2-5,CASSSRDYQETQYF,TGTGCCAGCAGTTCCCGGGACTACCAAGAGACCCAGTACTTC
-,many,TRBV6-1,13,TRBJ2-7,CASSENREYEQYF,TGTGCCAGCAGTGAAAACAGGGAATACGAGCAGTACTTC
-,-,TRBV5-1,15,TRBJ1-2,CASSLDEPGGYGYTF,TGCGCCAGCAGCCTGGACGAACCGGGTGGCTATGGCTACACCTTC
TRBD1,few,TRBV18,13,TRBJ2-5,CASSPGQMETQYF,TGTGCCAGCTCACCGGGACAGATGGAGACCCAGTACTTC
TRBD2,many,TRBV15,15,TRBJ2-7,CATSRPPAGGGEQYF,TGTGCCACCAGCAGGCCGCCGGCGGGAGGGGGCGAGCAGTACTTC
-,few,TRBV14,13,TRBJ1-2,CASSQGIDYGYTF,TGTGCCAGCAGCCAGGGGATTGACTATGGCTACACCTTC
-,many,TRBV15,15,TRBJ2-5,CATSEGTDALETQYF,TGTGCCACCAGCGAGGGGACGGACGCTTTAGAGACCCAGTACTTC
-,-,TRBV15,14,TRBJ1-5,CATSRGMRNQPQHF,TGTGCCACCAGCAGAGGAATGCGAAATCAGCCCCAGCATTTT
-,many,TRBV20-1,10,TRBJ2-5,CSAPRETQYF,TGCAGTGCTCCACGGGAGACCCAGTACTTC
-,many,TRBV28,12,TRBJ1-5,CASRTPGQPQHF,TGTGCCAGCAGGACTCCAGGTCAGCCCCAGCATTTT
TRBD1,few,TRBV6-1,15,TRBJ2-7,CATGTGGPSSYEQYF,TGTGCCACCGGGACAGGGGGCCCGTCATCCTACGAGCAGTACTTC
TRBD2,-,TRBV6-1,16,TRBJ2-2,CASSILAGANTGELFF,TGTGCCAGCAGTATACTAGCGGGAGCTAACACCGGGGAGCTGTTTTTT
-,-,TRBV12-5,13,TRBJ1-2,CASDPDPPYGYTF,TGTGCTAGTGACCCCGACCCGCCATATGGCTACACCTTC
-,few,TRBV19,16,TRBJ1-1,CASSPGPQGLNTEAFF,TGTGCCAGTAGTCCCGGTCCACAGGGATTGAACACTGAAGCTTTCTTT
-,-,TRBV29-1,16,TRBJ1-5,CSALKGGNAEGQPQHF,TGCAGCGCTCTCAAGGGAGGGAATGCGGAAGGTCAGCCCCAGCATTTT
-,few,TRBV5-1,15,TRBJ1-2,CASSLWQGSRDGYTF,TGCGCCAGCAGCTTATGGCAGGGGTCTCGGGATGGCTACACCTTC
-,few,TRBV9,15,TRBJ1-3,CASSVKGNSGNTIYF,TGTGCCAGCAGCGTAAAGGGTAACTCTGGAAACACCATATATTTT
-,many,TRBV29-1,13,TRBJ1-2,CSVHGGGNGGYTF,TGCAGCGTCCACGGGGGAGGCAACGGTGGCTACACCTTC
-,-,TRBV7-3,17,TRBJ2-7,CASSFKMWQTTAYEQYF,TGTGCCAGCAGCTTTAAGATGTGGCAGACCACAGCCTACGAGCAGTACTTC
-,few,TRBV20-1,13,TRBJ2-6,CSAAGVGANVLTF,TGCAGTGCTGCAGGGGTAGGGGCCAACGTCCTGACTTTC
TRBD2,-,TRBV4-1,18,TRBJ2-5,CASSQDRRPSGSSETQYF,TGCGCCAGCAGCCAAGATAGGCGGCCTAGCGGGAGTTCGGAGACCCAGTACTTC
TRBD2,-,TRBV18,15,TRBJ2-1,CASSPPGTTVHEQFF,TGTGCCAGCTCACCCCCCGGGACTACCGTCCATGAGCAGTTCTTC
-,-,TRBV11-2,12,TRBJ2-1,CASSLNGNEQFF,TGTGCCAGCAGCTTAAACGGCAATGAGCAGTTCTTC
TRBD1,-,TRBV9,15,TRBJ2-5,CASSGTTGGQETQYF,TGTGCCAGCAGCGGGACGACAGGGGGACAAGAGACCCAGTACTTC
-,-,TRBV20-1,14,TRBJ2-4,CSANQRLAKNIQYF,TGCAGTGCTAACCAGAGACTAGCCAAAAACATTCAGTACTTC
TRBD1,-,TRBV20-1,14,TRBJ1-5,CSAGSNRGNQPQHF,TGCAGTGCTGGTTCGAACAGGGGTAATCAGCCCCAGCATTTT
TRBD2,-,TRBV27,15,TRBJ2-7,CASNKGLAGMYEQYF,TGTGCCAGCAATAAGGGACTAGCGGGAATGTACGAGCAGTACTTC
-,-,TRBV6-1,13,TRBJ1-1,CASRNEGDTEAFF,TGTGCCAGCAGGAACGAGGGGGACACTGAAGCTTTCTTT
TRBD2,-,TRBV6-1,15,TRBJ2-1,CASSALAGSNNEQFF,TGTGCCAGCAGTGCCCTAGCGGGGAGCAACAATGAGCAGTTCTTC
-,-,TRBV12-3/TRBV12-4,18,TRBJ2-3,CASSSPFRAGPSTDTQYF,TGTGCCAGCAGTTCCCCGTTTCGTGCGGGCCCTAGCACAGATACGCAGTATTTT
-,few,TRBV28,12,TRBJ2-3,CATGRLTDTQYF,TGTGCCACCGGGCGACTCACAGATACGCAGTATTTT
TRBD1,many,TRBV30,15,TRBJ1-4,CAWSSLGTENEKLFF,TGTGCCTGGAGTTCCCTCGGGACAGAGAATGAAAAACTGTTTTTT
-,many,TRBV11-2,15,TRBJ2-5,CASSHLGAGVETQYF,TGTGCCAGCAGCCACCTTGGGGCGGGTGTAGAGACCCAGTACTTC
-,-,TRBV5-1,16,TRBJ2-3,CASSPELGSSTDTQYF,TGCGCCAGCAGCCCCGAACTAGGCTCAAGCACAGATACGCAGTATTTT
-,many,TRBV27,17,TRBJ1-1,CASSLSFDEGIGAEAFF,TGTGCCAGCAGTTTATCGTTCGACGAGGGGATAGGGGCTGAAGCTTTCTTT
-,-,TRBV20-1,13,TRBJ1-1,CSARWATNTEAFF,TGCAGTGCTAGGTGGGCCACGAACACTGAAGCTTTCTTT
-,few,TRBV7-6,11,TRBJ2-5,CASSRGLDQYF,TGTGCCAGCAGCCGCGGGCTAGACCAGTACTTC
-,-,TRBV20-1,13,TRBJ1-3,CSASLVSGNTIYF,TGCAGTGCTAGTCTGGTTTCTGGAAACACCATATATTTT
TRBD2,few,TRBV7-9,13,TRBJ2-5,CASTPSGQETQYF,TGTGCCAGCACCCCTAGCGGCCAAGAGACCCAGTACTTC
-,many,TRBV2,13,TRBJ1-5,CASSGLVNQPQHF,TGTGCCAGCAGTGGATTGGTCAATCAGCCCCAGCATTTT
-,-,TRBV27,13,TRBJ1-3,CASTANRGNTIYF,TGTGCCAGCACTGCCAACAGGGGAAACACCATATATTTT
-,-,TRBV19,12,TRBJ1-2,CASEQGLYGYTF,TGTGCCAGCGAGCAGGGCCTCTATGGCTACACCTTC
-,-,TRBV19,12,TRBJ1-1,CASSLGRVEAFF,TGTGCCAGTAGTCTGGGACGAGTGGAAGCTTTCTTT
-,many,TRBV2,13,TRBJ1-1,CASSWGWNTEAFF,TGTGCCAGCAGCTGGGGGTGGAACACTGAAGCTTTCTTT
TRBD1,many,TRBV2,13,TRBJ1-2,CASSEGTGYGYTF,TGTGCCAGCAGCGAAGGGACAGGGTATGGCTACACCTTC
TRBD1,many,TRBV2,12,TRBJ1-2,CATRTGNYGYTF,TGTGCCACCCGGACAGGAAACTATGGCTACACCTTC
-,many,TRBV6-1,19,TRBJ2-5,CASKPGHSVGQQYQETQYF,TGTGCCAGCAAGCCCGGCCATTCTGTCGGACAGCAATACCAAGAGACCCAGTACTTC
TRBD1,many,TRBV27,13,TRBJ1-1,CASSSTTGTEAFF,TGTGCCAGCAGTTCCACGACAGGGACTGAAGCTTTCTTT
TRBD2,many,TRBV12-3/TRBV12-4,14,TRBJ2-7,CASSLASGSGEQYF,TGTGCCAGCAGTTTAGCTAGCGGGAGTGGCGAGCAGTACTTC
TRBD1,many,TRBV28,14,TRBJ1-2,CASSPTDRGYGYTF,TGTGCCAGCAGTCCAACTGACAGGGGCTATGGCTACACCTTC
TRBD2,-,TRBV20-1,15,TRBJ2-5,CSARGFLAAQETQYF,TGCAGTGCTAGAGGTTTTCTAGCGGCCCAAGAGACCCAGTACTTC
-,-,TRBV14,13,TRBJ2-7,CASRAGGRVEQYF,TGTGCCAGCAGGGCCGGGGGGCGAGTTGAGCAGTACTTC